What follows are 20 T cell receptor beta chains derived from one specimen sequenced in a study of cytomegalovirus exposure and HLA in healthy donors. The PCR used 60 Vbeta and 13 Jbeta primers. Here immunoSEQ multiplex PCR was the method, and the copy in TCRdb shows in-frame clones only, minus some. The sample shows approximately 170,000 clones, about 59% of them seen only once. The sequenced material came from PBMCs. The origin of the receptors is a man aged 35 to 55 in good health and CMV-seronegative.

The chain is built from TRBV6-5 and TRBJ2-5; 16 bases map to TRBD2. The DNA end favors TRBJ2-7, so the J call may be wrong. Looked up from germline, CDR1 is MNHEY and CDR2 is SVGAGI. CDR3 length equals 14 residues. Here the CDR3 DNA reads TGTGCCAGCAGGGGACTAGCGGGGGGGAACGAGCAGTACTTC. Protein sequence: CASRGLAGGNEQYF.

This sequence joins TRBV5-4 and TRBJ1-1, with 7 bases fitting TRBD1. The CDR3 has 13 residues. Germline values: CDR1 SGHNT, CDR2 YYREEE (reference sequence). J lost 0 bases, V lost 7 bases, and 3 bases had no gene match. Written as DNA, the CDR3 is TGTGCCAGCCAGGGACAGTTGAACACTGAAGCTTTCTTT. Its protein is CASQGQLNTEAFF.

The genes are TRBV5-6 and TRBJ1-1; D is unresolved. The length of the CDR3 is 13 residues. CDR1 and CDR2 from the germline V gene are SGHDT and YYEEEE. Trimming cost V 4 bases and J 10 bases, with 17 bases left between them. The CDR3 coding sequence is TGTGCCAGCAGCAAAACAGCCACTGAAGGAGCTTTCTTT. Amino acids: CASSKTATEGAFF.

The chain joins TRBV7-9 to TRBJ2-7; D ambiguous. Germline CDR1 is SEHNR and CDR2 is FQNEAQ (reference sequence). The germline V and J ends were trimmed by 2 bases and 6 bases, with 11 bases remaining between them. The CDR3 runs 13 residues. This CDR3 is CASSLLQDAEQYF. CDR3 DNA sequence: TGTGCCAGCAGCTTATTACAAGATGCCGAGCAGTACTTC.

This clone is a singleton in its sample. The chain joins TRBV28 to TRBJ1-1; weak D call: TRBD1 (5 bases). This CDR3 region has 11 residues. CDR1 MDHEN and CDR2 SYDVKM come from the germline V gene. V lost 3 bases and J 7 bases, leaving 6 bases between the germline ends. The CDR3 sequence is CASSLGGEAFF. The CDR3 region has the DNA TGTGCCAGCAGTTTGGGGGGTGAAGCTTTCTTT.

The chain links TRBV27 to TRBJ1-2; the D gene is possibly TRBD1 (6 bases). The CDR3 sequence is 14 residues long. Germline values: CDR1 MNHEY, CDR2 SMNVEV (reference sequence). Trimming shortened V by 5 bases and J by 8 bases, and 18 bases separated the two germline ends. The CDR3 coding sequence is TGTGCCAGCAGTGCCTACGCAGGGGCCCTAGGCTACACCTTC. Protein sequence: CASSAYAGALGYTF.

The rearrangement joins TRBV2 to TRBJ2-5; D unclear. The J call may be wrong; the DNA end is better matched by TRBJ2-7. The length of the CDR3 is 12 residues. Germline V gene data show CDR1 as SNHLY and CDR2 as FYNNEI. This CDR3 reads CATRGSSYEQYF. DNA of the CDR3: TGTGCCACCCGTGGTAGCTCCTACGAGCAGTACTTC.

This clone was counted a few times. The chain combines TRBV29-1 with TRBJ2-1; D might be TRBD1 (5 bases). Trimming took off 7 bases at V and 7 bases at J, with 11 bases between the two ends. The germline gives CDR1 SQVTM, CDR2 ANQGSEA. The CDR3 covers 11 residues. For the CDR3, the DNA is TGCAGCGGACAGCCGGCTAATGAGCAGTTCTTC. This sequence encodes CSGQPANEQFF.

V usage is TRBV18 and J usage is TRBJ2-1, with 9 bases that match TRBD1. The CDR3 totals 20 residues. Germline lookup yields CDR1 KGHSH and CDR2 LQKENI. Unmatched junction bases numbered 21, after V lost 3 bases and J lost 6 bases. The CDR3 loop reads CASSPGPNNRDRVWVNEQFF. DNA for the CDR3: TGTGCCAGCTCACCGGGGCCCAACAACCGGGACAGGGTTTGGGTCAATGAGCAGTTCTTC.

This clone was picked up a small number of times. The chain combines TRBV7-9 with TRBJ1-4; weak D call: TRBD1 (5 bases). The ends were cut back, 5 bases at V and 4 bases at J, with 17 bases in the middle. From germline, CDR1 is SEHNR and CDR2 FQNEAQ (reference sequence). CDR3 size: 16 residues. The CDR3 is CASSPLTPGVNEKLFF. CDR3 nucleotides: TGTGCCAGCAGCCCTCTCACCCCGGGGGTTAATGAAAAACTGTTTTTT.

This clone was counted only a few times. The gene calls are TRBV2 and TRBJ1-6; 9 bases agree with TRBD1. Germline V gives CDR1 SNHLY, CDR2 FYNNEI. The CDR3 contains 15 residues. Losses at the gene ends were 5 bases for V and 7 bases for J; bases not matched to a gene: 6. CDR3 sequence (DNA): TGTGCCAGCAGTTGGACAGGGGCGGACAATTCACCCCTCCACTTT. Residues: CASSWTGADNSPLHF.

The V and J genes are TRBV5-1 and TRBJ2-7; 9 nucleotides match TRBD1. This CDR3 has 15 residues. The germline gives CDR1 SGHRS, CDR2 YFSETQ. Germline trimming cut 0 bases from V and 3 bases from J; bases unmatched to any gene: 4. The CDR3 protein is CASSLGTGVDYEQYF. CDR3 nucleotides: TGCGCCAGCAGCTTGGGGACAGGGGTAGACTACGAGCAGTACTTC.

CDR3 coding DNA: TGTGCCAGCAGCCCGGGGGGTGTGGATGAGCAGTTCTTC. Translation gives CASSPGGVDEQFF. V usage is TRBV11-3 and J usage is TRBJ2-1; 7 nucleotides line up with TRBD2. Germline V gene sequence: CDR1 SGHNT, CDR2 YENEEA. V gave up 5 bases and J gave up 8 bases; unmatched junction bases: 6. The CDR3 runs to 13 residues. The full variable domain, its missing parts supplied by reference TRBV11-3 and TRBJ2-1, is EAGVVQSPRYKIIEKKQPVAFWCNPISGHNTLYWYLQNLGQGPELLIRYENEEAVDDSQLPKDRFSAERLKGVDSTLKIQPAELGDSAVYLCASSPGGVDEQFFGPGTRLTVL.

The rearrangement uses TRBV11-2 and TRBJ1-2, with a possible D match to TRBD1 (5 bases). V was pared by 5 bases and J by 4 bases, with 11 bases between. CDR1 and CDR2 (germline): SGHAT, FQNNGV. The CDR3 totals 13 residues. The CDR3 spells CASSPGRGYGYTF. DNA of the CDR3: TGTGCCAGCAGCCCCGGGAGGGGCTATGGCTACACCTTC.

The rearrangement links TRBV28 to TRBJ1-1; D gene unclear. The germline V gene has CDR1 MDHEN and CDR2 SYDVKM. V dropped 5 bases and J dropped 2 bases, with 6 bases sitting between them. The CDR3 spans 12 residues. CDR3 in DNA: TGTGCCAGCAGTCTAAGTAACACTGAAGCTTTCTTT. Its protein product is CASSLSNTEAFF.

V usage is TRBV10-3 and J usage is TRBJ2-5; 7 bases are a match to TRBD1. The assigned J gene may be wrong: the sequence end matches TRBJ2-7 better. The CDR3 consists of 13 residues. Germline V lookup: CDR1 ENHRY, CDR2 SYGVKD. CDR3: CAIMGTVTYEQYF. Written as DNA, the CDR3 is TGTGCCATCATGGGGACAGTGACCTACGAGCAGTACTTC.

This clone turned up a few times. The V call is TRBV28, the J call TRBJ2-3, with 11 bases fitting TRBD2. Germline assignment: CDR1 MDHEN and CDR2 SYDVKM. This CDR3 has 16 residues. V was clipped by 7 bases and J by 5 bases; unmatched bases: 11. The CDR3 DNA reads TGTGCCAGCACCTTTAGCGGGGGGGCCGTAGGAGATACGCAGTATTTT. Translated, it gives CASTFSGGAVGDTQYF.

This clone was detected a few times. This rearrangement joins TRBV30 to TRBJ2-2; D is possibly TRBD1 (5 bases). Germline CDR1 GTSNPN, CDR2 SVGIG (reference sequence). The CDR3 has 15 amino acids. Trimming shortened V by 0 bases and J by 0 bases, and 8 bases separated the two germline ends. CDR3 amino acids: CAWSVVTANTGELFF. The CDR3 nucleotides are TGTGCCTGGAGTGTTGTGACAGCGAACACCGGGGAGCTGTTTTTT.

The chain carries TRBV4-1 and TRBJ1-6; TRBD1 matches at 9 bases. The CDR3 is 15 amino acids. The germline V gene has CDR1 MGHRA and CDR2 YSYEKL. The V gene end was trimmed by 4 bases and the J gene end by 4 bases; junction bases not matched to a gene: 2. The CDR3 loop is CASSPGTGYNSPLHF. The CDR3 bases are TGCGCCAGCAGCCCCGGGACAGGGTATAATTCACCCCTCCACTTT.

This chain links TRBV5-8 with TRBJ2-5; D not certain. CDR3 length: 15 residues. Germline lookup yields CDR1 SGHTS and CDR2 YDEGEE. With 2 bases removed from V and 2 bases from J, the gap between germline ends came to 13 bases. The CDR3 nucleotides read TGTGCCAGCAGCTTAGGCAGACACTCTCAAGAGACCCAGTACTTC. As protein: CASSLGRHSQETQYF. Filled out from reference TRBV5-8 and TRBJ2-5, the complete variable domain reads EAGVTQSPTHLIKTRGQQATLRCSPISGHTSVYWYQQALGLGLQFLLWYDEGEERNRGNFPPRFSGRQFPNYSSELNVNALELEDSALYLCASSLGRHSQETQYFGPGTRLLVL.